This TCR beta chain was observed in a study of regulatory T cells in long-lasting Graves disease. Findings of the study overall: Persistent Graves' patients showed a TCR diversity that was lower than that of newly diagnosed ones.

This sample's time point: newly diagnosed GD, antithyroid drugs for less than 3 months. There was RNA extracted from PBMCs, and the TCR library was made from it. For TCR beta, libraries came from iRepertoire HTBI primers and Arm-PCR of CDR3 regions. MiXCR was run by TCRdb on the multiplex PCR reads, yielding one entry per CDR3 protein. Of roughly 440,000 distinct CDR3 sequences in the sample, 16% were seen once. This clonotype has a count of ten or more. What it recognizes is unknown. The sample also formed part of further work on T cells in Graves' hyperthyroidism and ophthalmopathy. From that second work: HTBI primers drove first-round RT-PCR of the TCR CDR3.

The source was peripheral blood mononuclear cells (PBMCs), collected at new diagnosis, from a patient treated with antithyroid drugs. The sequence came from a woman younger than 35 with Graves disease.

CDR3 region: CASSGTSGSAYNEQFF. In nucleotides, the CDR3 is TGCGCCAGCAGCGGAACTAGCGGGAGCGCCTACAATGAGCAGTTCTTC. The chain combines TRBV5-1 with TRBJ2-1; 11 bases line up with TRBD2. Germline V gives CDR1 SGHRS, CDR2 YFSETQ. This CDR3 comprises 16 residues. V dropped 4 bases and J dropped 2; count of bases not matched to a gene: 5.